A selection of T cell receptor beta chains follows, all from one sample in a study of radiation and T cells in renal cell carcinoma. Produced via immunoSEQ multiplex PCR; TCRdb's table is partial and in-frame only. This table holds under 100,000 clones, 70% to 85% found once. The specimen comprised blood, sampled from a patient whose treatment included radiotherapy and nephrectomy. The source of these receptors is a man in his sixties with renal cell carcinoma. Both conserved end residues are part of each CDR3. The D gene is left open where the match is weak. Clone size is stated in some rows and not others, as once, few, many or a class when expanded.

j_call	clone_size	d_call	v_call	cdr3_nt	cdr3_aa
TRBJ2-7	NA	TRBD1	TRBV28	TGTGCCAGCAGTTCCCGACAGGGATTCTCCTACGAGCAGTACTTC	CASSSRQGFSYEQYF
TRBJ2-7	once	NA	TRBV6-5	TGTGCCAGCAGCCGACTGGGGATCTACGAGCAGTACTTC	CASSRLGIYEQYF
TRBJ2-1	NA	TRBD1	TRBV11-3	TGTGCCAGCAGCTTAGATCGGGGACAGGGGGGTGAGCAGTTCTTC	CASSLDRGQGGEQFF
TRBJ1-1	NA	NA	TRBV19	TGTGCCAGTAGTTCCCAGAGGGGCACTGAAGCTTTCTTT	CASSSQRGTEAFF
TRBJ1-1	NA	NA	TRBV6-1	TGTGCCAGCAGTGTCGACACTTACACTGAAGCTTTCTTT	CASSVDTYTEAFF
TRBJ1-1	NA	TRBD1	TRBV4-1	TGCGCCAGCAGCGAAGGAAGACAGGGGGCTACCGCATTGAACACTGAAGCTTTCTTT	CASSEGRQGATALNTEAFF
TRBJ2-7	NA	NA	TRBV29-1	TGCAGCGTTGAAACAACAGGGACCTACGAGCAGTACTTC	CSVETTGTYEQYF
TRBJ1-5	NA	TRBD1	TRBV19	TGTGCCAGTACCAAAAAGGGGGGACAGAGACAAATATACAATCAGCCCCAGCATTTT	CASTKKGGQRQIYNQPQHF
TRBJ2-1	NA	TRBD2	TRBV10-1	TGCGCCAGCAGTTCCCGGACTAGCGGGAGACGTAATGAGCAGTTCTTC	CASSSRTSGRRNEQFF
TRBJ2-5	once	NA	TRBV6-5	TGTGCCAGCAGTTACTCAGGTGGGGGAGGAGAGACCCAGTACTTC	CASSYSGGGGETQYF
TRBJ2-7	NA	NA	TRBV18	TGTGCCAGCTCTCCGGGGACTGGCGGCTACGAGCAGTACTTC	CASSPGTGGYEQYF
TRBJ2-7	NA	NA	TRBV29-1	TGCAGCGTTGATGTCCTTTGGGGGCGCGAGCAGTACTTC	CSVDVLWGREQYF
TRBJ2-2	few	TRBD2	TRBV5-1	TGCGCCAGCAGCTTGAGGGGACTAGCAGGTACCGGGGAGCTGTTTTTT	CASSLRGLAGTGELFF
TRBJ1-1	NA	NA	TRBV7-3	TGTGCCAGCAGCTCAGACCCGAACACTGAAGCTTTCTTT	CASSSDPNTEAFF
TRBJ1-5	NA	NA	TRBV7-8	TGTGCCAGCAGCTTAGCGGCAGGATTTGGTGGAGGTCAGCCCCAGCATTTT	CASSLAAGFGGGQPQHF
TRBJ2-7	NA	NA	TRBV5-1	TGCGCCAGCAGCTTGGAAATAGCCAGCTACGAGCAGTACTTC	CASSLEIASYEQYF
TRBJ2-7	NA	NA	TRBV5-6	TGTGCCAGCAGCTTGGGTCATGTCTGGGCCCCCGGGGAGCAGTACTTC	CASSLGHVWAPGEQYF
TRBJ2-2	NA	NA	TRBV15	TGTGCCACCAGCAGAGATCGGGGAAACACCGGGGAGCTGTTTTTT	CATSRDRGNTGELFF
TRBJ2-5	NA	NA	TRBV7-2	TGTGCCAGCAGCTTGGGGCAGAGGGAGACCCAGTACTTC	CASSLGQRETQYF